This T cell receptor (beta chain) is drawn from a study of blood T cells in healthy people across ages. Study details: Roughly one uniquely barcoded beta molecule per two T cells was captured. General study results and limits: Across the age range, TCR beta diversity per million T cells fell in a roughly linear way.

Each donor supplied around 9.9 milliliters of peripheral blood. In its sample, this clonotype was seen many times. Its matching antigen is unknown. The second PCR ran about 6 to 12 cycles with a sample-barcoded 5' primer and J-beta primers. Each CDR3 protein gets one entry after TCRdb re-called the 5' RACE reads with MiXCR. The data show some 1.5 million distinct CDR3 sequences, with roughly 28% seen just once and roughly 8% held by the top ten. V lost 5 bases, J lost 2 bases, and 15 bases lay in between. The CDR3 contains 15 residues. This TCR was recovered from a young woman in good health. The specimen was blood. The rearrangement uses TRBV12-3 or TRBV12-4 and TRBJ2-5, with D tentatively TRBD1 or TRBD2 (6 bases each). The CDR3 DNA follows: TGTGCCAGCAGTCCCCATACGGGGGCTCAAGAGACCCAGTACTTC. As protein: CASSPHTGAQETQYF.